This entry concerns a single T cell receptor beta chain. Profiling relied on immunoSEQ multiplex PCR, and the TCRdb table lists in-frame clones only, not all of them. The sample comprises about 150,000 clones, about nine tenths of which are singletons, and roughly 5% rests with the top ten. The data were taken from a study of control samples from healthy donors and cancer patients. Germline CDR1 reads LGHDT; CDR2 reads YNNKEL (reference sequence). This CDR3 has 15 amino acids. The germline V and J ends were trimmed by 2 bases and 7 bases, with 12 bases remaining between them. V gene TRBV3-1 (or the pseudogene TRBV3-2) combines with J gene TRBJ1-6; D is uncertain. The TCR was taken from a man younger than 40 in good health. Source material: blood. The CDR3 spells CASSQSTDTNSPLHF. In DNA form, the CDR3 reads TGTGCCAGCAGCCAATCAACAGATACCAATTCACCCCTCCACTTT.